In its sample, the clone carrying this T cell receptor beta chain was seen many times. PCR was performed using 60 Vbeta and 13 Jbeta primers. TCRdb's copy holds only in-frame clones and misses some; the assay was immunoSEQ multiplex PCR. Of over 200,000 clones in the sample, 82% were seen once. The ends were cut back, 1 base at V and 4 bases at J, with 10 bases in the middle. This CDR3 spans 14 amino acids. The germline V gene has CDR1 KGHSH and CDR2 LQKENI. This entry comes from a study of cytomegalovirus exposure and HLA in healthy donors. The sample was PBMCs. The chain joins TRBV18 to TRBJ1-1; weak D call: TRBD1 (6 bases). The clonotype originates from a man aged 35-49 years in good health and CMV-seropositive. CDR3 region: CASSPQGGGTEAFF. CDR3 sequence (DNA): TGTGCCAGCTCACCACAGGGGGGGGGCACTGAAGCTTTCTTT. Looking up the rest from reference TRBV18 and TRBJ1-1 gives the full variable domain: NAGVMQNPRHLVRRRGQEARLRCSPMKGHSHVYWYRQLPEEGLKFMVYLQKENIIDESGMPKERFSAEFPKEGPSILRIQQVVRGDSAAYFCASSPQGGGTEAFFGQGTRLTVV.